One sample yielded the 28 T cell receptor beta chains listed below, sequenced in a study of spatial heterogeneity in lung cancer (dated by TCRdb to between 2019 and 2020). Results and caveats for the whole study, not just this receptor: A correlation was observed between the number of expanded intratumoral alpha and beta TCRs and the tumor nonsynonymous mutation count.

These receptors are not linked to any known antigen. The time point label of this sample denotes: sample taken at primary tumor resection. The receptor library was made with 5' RACE. TCRdb names NextSeq 500 as the instrument used. The public reads were quality trimmed at Q25 with fastp and then assembled into clones with MiXCR by TCRdb, keeping productive beta chains. Each record represents a unique CDR3 protein, reported with the most common genes and DNA among its rows. The table for this sample lists 20,000 or so distinct CDR3 sequences; around 8% of them were counted only once. The ten largest clones add up to roughly 25% of the sample. The input for sequencing was lung tumor tissue, taken at surgery. The receptors were sampled from a male donor with early-stage non-small cell lung cancer.

CDR3 loop: CASTIDTDAYEQYF. The CDR3 nucleotides read TGTGCCAGCACCATAGACACTGACGCCTACGAGCAGTACTTC. The rearrangement uses TRBV6-1 and TRBJ2-7, with D unclear. Trimming cost V 7 bases and J 2 bases, with 15 bases left between them. Germline CDR1 is MNHNS and CDR2 is SASEGT. This CDR3 region has 14 residues.

This clonotype qualifies as medium-sized. The rearrangement links TRBV12-3 or TRBV12-4 to TRBJ2-5; 10 bases align to TRBD2. V was clipped by 5 bases and J by 5 bases; unmatched bases: 5. CDR3 size: 14 residues. The CDR3 region is CASSRAGGGETQYF. The CDR3 nucleotides read TGTGCCAGCAGTCGAGCGGGGGGGGGTGAGACCCAGTACTTC.

At least ten counts were recorded for this clonotype. A much larger clone differs from this one at a single base, so this may be a read error. This chain joins TRBV28 and TRBJ2-4; 10 nucleotides agree with TRBD2. The germline CDR1 and CDR2 sequences are MDHEN and SYDVKM. The CDR3 has 14 amino acids. The CDR3: CASSQGLAKNMQYF. For the CDR3, the DNA is TGTGCCAGCAGTCAGGGACTAGCGAAAAACATGCAGTACTTC. The whole variable domain, filled in from reference TRBV28 and TRBJ2-4, reads DVKVTQSSRYLVKRTGEKVFLECVQDMDHENMFWYRQDPGLGLRLIYFSYDVKMKEKGDIPEGYSVSREKKERFSLILESASTNQTSMYLCASSQGLAKNMQYFGAGTRLSVL.

In its sample, this clonotype was seen many times. The J gene is TRBJ2-2, the V gene TRBV7-2; TRBD2 might be the D (7 bases). The ends were cut back, 5 bases at V and 0 bases at J, with 10 bases in the middle. The CDR3 spans 15 residues. Germline lookup yields CDR1 SGHTA and CDR2 FQGNSA. CDR3 sequence: CASSRGGANTGELFF. Here the CDR3 DNA reads TGTGCCAGCAGCAGGGGGGGGGCGAACACCGGGGAGCTGTTTTTT.

This clonotype showed up many times. The chain is built from TRBV18 and TRBJ1-5; a weak D match, TRBD1 (6 bases). This CDR3 has 14 amino acids. The V gene lost 5 bases and the J gene lost 3 bases, with 11 bases spanning the gap. Germline CDR1 and CDR2: KGHSH and LQKENI. CDR3 in DNA: TGTGCCAGCTCATCCCAGGGGACCAATCAGCCCCAGCATTTT. Amino acid sequence: CASSSQGTNQPQHF.

The chain uses TRBV7-6 and TRBJ2-3; D assignment may be TRBD1 or TRBD2 (5 bases each). The CDR3 totals 16 residues. The germline CDR1 and CDR2 sequences are SGHVS and FNYEAQ. With 5 bases removed from V and 7 bases from J, the gap between germline ends came to 22 bases. The CDR3 spells CASSPLERGGQNTQYF. As DNA, the CDR3 is TGTGCCAGCAGCCCCTTGGAGAGGGGTGGTCAAAATACGCAGTATTTT.

The table lists this clonotype with many counts. The chain recombines TRBV27 with TRBJ1-5; D is unclear. CDR1 MNHEY and CDR2 SMNVEV come from the germline V gene (reference sequence). With 5 bases removed from V and 6 bases from J, the gap between germline ends came to 11 bases. The CDR3 contains 13 residues. CDR3 nucleotide sequence: TGTGCCAGCAGTCCCCGGGTGGGTCAGCCCCAGCATTTT. It specifies CASSPRVGQPQHF.

Ten or more counts support this clonotype. This CDR3 is CSARGRTGNYEQYF. For the CDR3, the DNA is TGCAGTGCTAGAGGACGGACAGGGAATTACGAGCAGTACTTC. V and J are TRBV20-1 and TRBJ2-7, with 8 bases identical to TRBD1. Germline V CDR1 and CDR2: DFQATT, SNEGSKA (reference sequence). CDR3 length: 14 residues. V lost 1 base and J lost 4; bases outside the gene matches: 6.

The chain links TRBV5-1 to TRBJ2-1; D is perhaps TRBD2 (6 bases). The CDR3 runs 15 residues. The germline V gene encodes CDR1 SGHRS and CDR2 YFSETQ. Trimming stripped 3 bases from V and 1 base from J, with 11 bases between. The CDR3, as DNA: TGCGCCAGCAGCTCGGGAGCTCAGTCCTACAATGAGCAGTTCTTC. This sequence encodes CASSSGAQSYNEQFF.

This clonotype rates as medium-sized. V gene TRBV10-2 combines with J gene TRBJ2-7; the match to TRBD1 covers 8 bases. V shed 9 bases and J 2 bases; nucleotides not matched to a gene: 6. Germline CDR1 is WSHSY and CDR2 is SAAADI. The CDR3 runs to 13 residues. CDR3: CASGQGPAYEQYF. In nucleotides, the CDR3 is TGCGCCAGTGGACAGGGCCCTGCCTACGAGCAGTACTTC.

The V and J genes are TRBV9 and TRBJ2-2; the D gene is possibly TRBD1 (6 bases). The CDR3 covers 16 residues. Germline values: CDR1 SGDLS, CDR2 YYNGEE. The germline V and J ends were trimmed by 0 bases and 7 bases, with 16 bases remaining between them. CDR3 sequence: CASSVVAHREGGELFF. The CDR3 region has the DNA TGTGCCAGCAGCGTAGTGGCGCACAGGGAAGGCGGGGAGCTGTTTTTT.

This clonotype has ten or more counts. V usage is TRBV19 and J usage is TRBJ2-7; D is uncertain. Germline CDR1 and CDR2: LNHDA and SQIVND (reference sequence). CDR3 length: 14 amino acids. V gave up 1 base and J gave up 3 bases, with 10 bases separating them. This CDR3 reads CASSIGGANYEQYF. The CDR3 nucleotides are TGTGCCAGTAGTATAGGTGGAGCTAACTACGAGCAGTACTTC.

In its sample, this clonotype was seen many times. The J gene is TRBJ2-1, the V gene TRBV6-6; D is uncertain. The CDR3 has 14 residues. Germline CDR1 reads MNHNY; CDR2 reads SVGAGI (reference sequence). V gave up 0 bases and J gave up 3 bases, with 6 bases separating them. Here the CDR3 DNA reads TGTGCCAGCAGTTACTCGGGCAGCTACAATGAGCAGTTCTTC. This sequence encodes CASSYSGSYNEQFF.

This clonotype is medium-sized (0.01 to 0.1%). The chain uses TRBV12-3 or TRBV12-4 and TRBJ2-7, with D hard to call. The CDR3 runs to 11 residues. Trimming removed 6 bases from V and 5 bases from J, with 8 bases in between. This CDR3 is CASRGKHEQYF. In DNA, the CDR3 is TGTGCCAGCAGAGGGAAGCACGAGCAGTACTTC.

This clonotype was seen at least ten times. This chain uses TRBV12-3 or TRBV12-4 with TRBJ1-5; TRBD1 is a possible D gene (5 bases). The V end was cut by 3 bases, the J end by 0 bases, with 6 bases between. The CDR3 contains 14 residues. The CDR3 loop is CASSFQGSNQPQHF. For the CDR3, the DNA is TGTGCCAGCAGTTTCCAGGGTAGCAATCAGCCCCAGCATTTT.

This clonotype was seen repeatedly, ten times or more. V and J are TRBV12-3 or TRBV12-4 and TRBJ1-3; D gene ambiguous. This CDR3 contains 14 residues. V was clipped by 2 bases and J by 1 base, with 6 bases between them. Here the CDR3 DNA reads TGTGCCAGCAGTTTACATGGGTCTGGAAACACCATATATTTT. Protein: CASSLHGSGNTIYF.

This clonotype was recorded at least ten times. The V call is TRBV28, the J call TRBJ2-1, with D perhaps matching TRBD2 (6 bases). The V gene lost 7 bases and the J gene lost 0 bases, with 10 bases spanning the gap. The length of the CDR3 is 14 residues. Germline V gene lookup returns CDR1 MDHEN and CDR2 SYDVKM. The CDR3 is CASTRGISYNEQFF. Written as DNA, the CDR3 is TGTGCCAGCACCCGGGGGATCTCCTACAATGAGCAGTTCTTC.

This clonotype is categorized as medium-sized (0.01 to 0.1%). V usage is TRBV7-2 and J usage is TRBJ1-1; D remains unclear. Trimming cost V 3 bases and J 1 base, with 6 bases left between them. This CDR3 spans 13 amino acids. CDR1 is SGHTA and CDR2 is FQGNSA in the germline V gene. CDR3 DNA: TGTGCCAGCAGCTTTTCGCGGAACACTGAAGCTTTCTTT. This encodes CASSFSRNTEAFF.

Many counts were recorded for this clonotype. V is TRBV27 and J is TRBJ1-4; D is perhaps TRBD1 (5 bases). The CDR3 has 14 amino acids. From germline, CDR1 is MNHEY and CDR2 SMNVEV (reference sequence). V was clipped by 7 bases and J by 3 bases, with 12 bases between them. The CDR3 spells CASTSRGPNEKLFF. For the CDR3, the DNA is TGTGCCAGCACTAGTAGGGGCCCTAATGAAAAACTGTTTTTT.

V and J are TRBV14 and TRBJ2-3; maybe TRBD2 (5 bases). V was pared by 3 bases and J by 10 bases, with 14 bases between. CDR3 length: 13 amino acids. Germline CDR1 reads SGHDN; CDR2 reads FVKESK. The CDR3: CASSQTLVQPQYF. DNA of the CDR3: TGTGCCAGCAGCCAGACACTAGTTCAACCGCAGTATTTT.

The table lists this clonotype with many counts. V is TRBV7-3 and J is TRBJ1-1, with TRBD1 matching 12 bases. The CDR3 spans 14 residues. V lost 4 bases, J lost 10 bases, and 7 bases stayed unmatched. Germline CDR1 reads SGHTA; CDR2 reads FQGTGA. The DNA for the CDR3 is TGTGCCAGCAGCTCCGGGGGACAGGGGGCGCGAGCTTTCTTT. This gives the protein CASSSGGQGARAFF.

The sample holds many counts of this clonotype. The chain is built from TRBV9 and TRBJ1-4; a weak D match, TRBD1 (6 bases). CDR1 and CDR2 (germline): SGDLS, YYNGEE. The CDR3 is made up of 15 amino acids. V shed 2 bases and J shed 7 bases, with 15 bases lying between them. CDR3 sequence: CASSVTGGRGEKLFF. The CDR3 DNA is TGTGCCAGCAGCGTCACGGGGGGCCGGGGTGAAAAACTGTTTTTT.

At least ten counts were recorded for this clonotype. This rearrangement joins TRBV4-3 to TRBJ2-3; possibly TRBD1 or TRBD2 for D (6 bases each). The CDR3 length is 16 residues. Germline CDR1 reads LGHNA; CDR2 reads YSLEER. With 2 bases removed from V and 4 bases from J, the gap between germline ends came to 16 bases. The CDR3 sequence is CASSQQSGQGSDTQYF. CDR3 DNA: TGCGCCAGCAGCCAACAAAGCGGGCAGGGGTCAGATACGCAGTATTTT.

This clonotype was observed many times. The V call is TRBV12-3 or TRBV12-4, the J call TRBJ1-6; D uncertain. Trimming removed 6 bases at V and 5 bases at J, with 8 bases between. The CDR3 length is 13 residues. CDR3 nucleotides: TGTGCCAGCAGGCGAGGTGATAATTCACCCCTCCACTTT. It translates to CASRRGDNSPLHF.

This clonotype was recorded many times. The chain carries TRBV4-3 and TRBJ1-1, with 8 bases lining up with TRBD1. This CDR3 contains 14 residues. Germline CDR1 and CDR2: LGHNA and YSLEER. Trimming removed 4 bases from V and 1 base from J; junction bases left unmatched: 2. This chain's CDR3 is CASSPDRANTEAFF. The CDR3 DNA reads as TGCGCCAGCAGCCCGGACAGGGCGAACACTGAAGCTTTCTTT.

In its sample, this clonotype was seen a few times. This chain links TRBV4-3 with TRBJ1-5; D is perhaps TRBD1 (5 bases). The CDR3 runs 15 residues. Trimming removed 0 bases from V and 3 bases from J, with 9 bases in between. Germline V gene data show CDR1 as LGHNA and CDR2 as YSLEER. The CDR3 protein is CASSQDNRINQPQHF. In nucleotides, the CDR3 is TGCGCCAGCAGCCAAGATAACAGGATCAATCAGCCCCAGCATTTT.

This clonotype has ten or more counts. The chain couples TRBV27 to TRBJ1-3; the D is unclear. The CDR3 contains 14 residues. V lost 5 bases and J 3 bases, leaving 11 bases between the germline ends. Germline loops: CDR1 MNHEY, CDR2 SMNVEV (reference sequence). CDR3 amino acids: CASSPAGFGNTIYF. The CDR3 DNA reads as TGTGCCAGCAGTCCCGCGGGTTTTGGAAACACCATATATTTT.

This rearrangement joins TRBV5-4 to TRBJ2-2, with D possibly being TRBD2 (7 bases). CDR1 and CDR2 from the germline V gene are SGHNT and YYREEE (reference sequence). The V gene lost 4 bases and the J gene lost 3 bases, with 13 bases spanning the gap. The CDR3 loop spans 15 amino acids. CDR3 sequence (DNA): TGTGCCAGCAGCCCAAGGGGGGGGGACACCGGGGAGCTGTTTTTT. It specifies CASSPRGGDTGELFF.